Listed below are T cell receptor beta chains from one sample, sequenced in a study of T cell responses to AZD1222 COVID-19 vaccine. The protocol was immunoSEQ multiplex PCR, while the TCRdb copy is restricted to in-frame clones and leaves out a portion. The table has tens of thousands of clones, about 90% seen once. The sample here was peripheral blood, taken on day 0 of MenACWY control vaccination. The receptor source for this set is an adult in good health. Both conserved end residues are part of each CDR3.

V gene	J gene	CDR3 protein
TRBV18	TRBJ2-3	CASSPPGVTDGNTQYF
TRBV6-2/TRBV6-3	TRBJ2-1	CASSYPGQSYNEQFF
TRBV19	TRBJ1-5	CASNTGGNQPQHF
TRBV19	TRBJ2-3	CASSIDLPNTQYF
TRBV19	TRBJ1-2	CASSSDRGIQRYGYTF
TRBV7-5	TRBJ2-7	CARSQGQGKVYEQYF
TRBV7-9	TRBJ2-7	CASSRGQSNRYEQYF
TRBV24-1	TRBJ2-2	CATSVAVGGTGELFF
TRBV7-2	TRBJ1-2	CASSLVVGGISNYGYTF
TRBV7-4	TRBJ1-5	CASSLRQGYSNQPQHF
TRBV4-3	TRBJ2-6	CASSQDVGAGANVLTF
TRBV6-1	TRBJ1-2	CASSEWYGYTF
TRBV28	TRBJ1-1	CASSAPAGKAFF
TRBV19	TRBJ2-5	CASSIVGQETQYF
TRBV29-1	TRBJ1-4	CSVEGIATNEKLFF
TRBV28	TRBJ1-2	CASTLGDKYYGYTF
TRBV25-1	TRBJ1-2	CASSTGPLTSYTF
TRBV10-1	TRBJ1-2	CASSQDRGGGYTF
TRBV3-1/TRBV3-2	TRBJ2-7	CASSHARDRGNEQYF
TRBV27	TRBJ2-7	CASSLRGQGSYEQYF
TRBV3-1/TRBV3-2	TRBJ2-2	CASSQPETAGATGELFF
TRBV28	TRBJ1-2	CASRQGNYGYTF
TRBV6-2/TRBV6-3	TRBJ2-2	CASSYSGLGELFF
TRBV5-4	TRBJ1-2	CASSFRDRGYGYTF
TRBV7-6	TRBJ1-2	CASSLDGGYGYTF
TRBV5-4	TRBJ2-2	CASNKGQGNTGELFF